Described below is a single T cell receptor beta chain sequence and its context. As yet, its antigen is unknown. The V gene's germline CDR1 is SGHDN and CDR2 FVKESK. With V trimmed by 4 bases and J by 5 bases, 12 bases remained unmatched. The CDR3 runs 18 residues. Next came a second PCR, run for about 7 to 12 cycles, which used a sample-barcoded 5' primer along with a J-beta primer mix. TCRdb reprocessed the 5' RACE reads with MiXCR, giving one entry per CDR3 protein. The table lists 730,000 or so distinct CDR3 sequences, roughly 41% of them singletons. These data are taken from a study of blood T cells in healthy people across ages. Study-wide findings and caveats: PBMCs left unsorted prevented a conclusive naive versus antigen-experienced comparison.

The clonotype was recovered from a woman aged 55-69 years in good health. The rearrangement links TRBV14 to TRBJ2-3; TRBD2 matches 13 bases. The sample was blood. In DNA form, the CDR3 reads TGTGCCAGCAGCCCCACTCCCGGGACTAGCGGGAAAAAAGATACGCAGTATTTT. Its translation is CASSPTPGTSGKKDTQYF.